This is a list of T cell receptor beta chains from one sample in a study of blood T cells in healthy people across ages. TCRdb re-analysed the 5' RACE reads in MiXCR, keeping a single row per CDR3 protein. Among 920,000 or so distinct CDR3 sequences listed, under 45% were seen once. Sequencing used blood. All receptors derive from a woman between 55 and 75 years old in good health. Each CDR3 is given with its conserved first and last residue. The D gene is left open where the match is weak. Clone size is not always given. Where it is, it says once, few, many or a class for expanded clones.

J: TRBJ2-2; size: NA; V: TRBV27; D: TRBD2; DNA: TGTGCCAGCAGCCCAGGACTAGCGGGAACGAACACCGGGGAGCTGTTTTTT; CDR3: CASSPGLAGTNTGELFF
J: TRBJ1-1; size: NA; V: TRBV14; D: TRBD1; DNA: TGTGCCAGCAGCCAAGGACAGGGGTACCTGAACACTGAAGCTTTCTTT; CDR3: CASSQGQGYLNTEAFF
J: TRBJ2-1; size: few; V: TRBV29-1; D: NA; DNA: TGCAGCGTAGGGGCCGGACTTCCCAATGAGCAGTTCTTC; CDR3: CSVGAGLPNEQFF
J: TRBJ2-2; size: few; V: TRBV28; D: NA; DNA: TGTGCCAGCAGTTCCCCAGGGGAGAGGACCGGGGAGCTGTTTTTT; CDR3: CASSSPGERTGELFF
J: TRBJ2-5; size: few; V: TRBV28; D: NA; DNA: TGTGCCAGCAGTTTTTTTTCGGGTTACGAGACCCAGTACTTC; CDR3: CASSFFSGYETQYF
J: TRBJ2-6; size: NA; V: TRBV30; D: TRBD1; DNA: TGTGCGGCCGACAGGGCTGGGGCCAACGTCCTGACTTTC; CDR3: CAADRAGANVLTF
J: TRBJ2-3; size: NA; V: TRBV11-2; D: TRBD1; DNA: TGTGCCAGCAGCCCCTACAGGGGCCAAAGTGGGGATACGCAGTATTTT; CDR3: CASSPYRGQSGDTQYF
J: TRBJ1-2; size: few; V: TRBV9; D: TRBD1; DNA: TGTGCCAGCAGCGTTCGGGACAGGGATTATGGCTACACCTTC; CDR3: CASSVRDRDYGYTF
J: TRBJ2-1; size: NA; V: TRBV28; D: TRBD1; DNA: TGTGCCAGCAGTTCCCCCTATCTAGACAGGGTAAGAAAAGAGCAGTTCTTC; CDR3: CASSSPYLDRVRKEQFF
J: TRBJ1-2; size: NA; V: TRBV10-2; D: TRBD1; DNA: TGCGCCAGCAGTGGAATAAGGGACAGGGAAAAACTTGATGGCTACACCTTC; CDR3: CASSGIRDREKLDGYTF
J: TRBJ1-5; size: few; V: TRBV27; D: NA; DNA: TGTGCCAGCCGACATGAGGCATCCCGCAATCAGCCCCAGCATTTT; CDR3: CASRHEASRNQPQHF
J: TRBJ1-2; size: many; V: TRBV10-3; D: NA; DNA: TGTGCCATCAACGGGGGTAGTGGCTATGGCTACACCTTC; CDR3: CAINGGSGYGYTF
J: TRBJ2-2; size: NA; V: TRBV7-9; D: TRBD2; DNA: TGTGCCAGCAGCTTAGGACTAGCGGGAAACGCCGGGGAGCTGTTTTTT; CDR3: CASSLGLAGNAGELFF
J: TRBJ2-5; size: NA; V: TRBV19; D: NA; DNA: TGTGCCAGTAGTATGGAGACCCAGTACTTC; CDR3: CASSMETQYF
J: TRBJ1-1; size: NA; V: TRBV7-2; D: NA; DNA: TGTGCCAGCAGTCCGGGGTATCAAACAGCTGAAGCTTTCTTT; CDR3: CASSPGYQTAEAFF
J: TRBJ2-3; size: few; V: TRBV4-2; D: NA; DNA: TGTGCCAGCAGCCAATTAGTCCGGACCCTAAAAACAGATACGCAGTATTTT; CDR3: CASSQLVRTLKTDTQYF
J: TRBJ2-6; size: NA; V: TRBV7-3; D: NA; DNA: TGTGCCAGCAGCTTAATCCCGCACAGACCCCACTCTGGGGCCAACGTCCTGACTTTC; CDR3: CASSLIPHRPHSGANVLTF
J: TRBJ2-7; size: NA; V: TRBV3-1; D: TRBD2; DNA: TGTGCCAGCAGCCAAGATTTTAAGCTAGCGGGAGGGGACTACGAGCAGTACTTC; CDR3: CASSQDFKLAGGDYEQYF
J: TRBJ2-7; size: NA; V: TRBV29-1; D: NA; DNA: TGCAGCGCTTCACGATTGACTGGTGTTTCCTACGAGCAGTACTTC; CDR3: CSASRLTGVSYEQYF
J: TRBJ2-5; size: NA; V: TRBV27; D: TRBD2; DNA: TGTGCCAGCAGGTTATGGGGCGGGAGCTCCTACAATGAGCAGTACTTC; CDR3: CASRLWGGSSYNEQYF
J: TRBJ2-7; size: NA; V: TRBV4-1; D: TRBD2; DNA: TGCGCCAGCAGCCAAGATCCAGCGGGAGGCGGTAACGAGCAGTACTTC; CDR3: CASSQDPAGGGNEQYF
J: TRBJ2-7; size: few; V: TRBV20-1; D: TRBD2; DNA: TGCAGTGCTAGCTCCGGGACTAGCGGGAGGGCCAGCTCCTACGAGCAGTACTTC; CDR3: CSASSGTSGRASSYEQYF
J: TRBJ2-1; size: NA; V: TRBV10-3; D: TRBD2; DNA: TGTGCCATCAGTGGGACTAGCGGGAGGACTAATGAGCAGTTCTTC; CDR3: CAISGTSGRTNEQFF
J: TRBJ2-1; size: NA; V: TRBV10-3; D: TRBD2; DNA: TGTGCCATCAGTGAGGGAGCGGGACTCTCCAATGAGCAGTTCTTC; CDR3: CAISEGAGLSNEQFF
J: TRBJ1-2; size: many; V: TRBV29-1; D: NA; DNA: TGCAGCGTTGAAGACGGGAACTATGGCTACACCTTC; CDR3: CSVEDGNYGYTF
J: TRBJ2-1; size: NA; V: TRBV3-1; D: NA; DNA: TGTGCCAGCGGCCAAGTTCCGAGAGGTTCTTACAATGAGCAGTTCTTC; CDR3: CASGQVPRGSYNEQFF